This T cell receptor beta chain emerged from a study of shared clonotypes between healthy human individuals. This CDR3 region has 12 residues. Germline V gives CDR1 SEHNR, CDR2 FQNEAQ (reference sequence). Trimming shortened V by 5 bases and J by 3 bases, and 8 bases separated the two germline ends. Each subset's genomic DNA was split evenly across several immunoSEQ plates. The protocol was immunoSEQ multiplex PCR, while the TCRdb copy is restricted to in-frame clones and leaves out a portion. The sample yields some 580,000 clones, roughly 98% seen once. CD45RO-negative cells were positively selected for CCR7, leaving out terminally differentiated effector memory CD45RA+ cells. Only Caucasian adults living in Nashville, Tennessee served as donors.

The receptor was derived from a man in his thirties or forties in good health. This sequence joins TRBV7-9 and TRBJ2-7; D remains ambiguous. Material for sequencing was naive CD8+ T cells sorted from blood. The CDR3 here is CASSAFHYEQYF. The CDR3, as DNA: TGTGCCAGCAGCGCCTTCCACTACGAGCAGTACTTC.